The rows below give T cell receptor beta chains drawn from one sample of a study of blood T cell repertoires in COVID-19. TCRdb keeps only in-frame clones here, not all; method: immunoSEQ multiplex PCR. Of some 530,000 clones listed, approximately 83% are singletons. Sequenced input: peripheral blood. The receptors were sampled from a human donor in a cohort sampled during active COVID-19. The CDR3 runs from the conserved cysteine through the conserved F or W. D genes are given only for firm matches. Size values are once, few and many counts, or a class for expanded clones, and some rows have none.

cdr3_aa: CASSSHPEAFF; cdr3_nt: TGTGCCAGCAGCTCACACCCTGAAGCTTTCTTT; v_call: TRBV28; clone_size: .; d_call: .; j_call: TRBJ1-1
cdr3_aa: CASSENRGTEAFF; cdr3_nt: TGTGCCAGCAGTGAGAACAGGGGCACTGAAGCTTTCTTT; v_call: TRBV6-1; clone_size: .; d_call: TRBD1; j_call: TRBJ1-1
cdr3_aa: CASSYRDRGPETQYF; cdr3_nt: TGTGCCAGCAGTTACAGGGACAGGGGGCCAGAGACCCAGTACTTC; v_call: TRBV6-5; clone_size: .; d_call: TRBD1; j_call: TRBJ2-5
cdr3_aa: CASSLTGASTNEKLFF; cdr3_nt: TGTGCCAGCAGTCTGACAGGAGCGTCAACTAATGAAAAACTGTTTTTT; v_call: TRBV28; clone_size: .; d_call: .; j_call: TRBJ1-4
cdr3_aa: CASSMAGGSYEQYF; cdr3_nt: TGTGCCAGTAGTATGGCGGGAGGGTCCTACGAGCAGTACTTC; v_call: TRBV19; clone_size: .; d_call: TRBD2; j_call: TRBJ2-7
cdr3_aa: CASSYSGGKGNEQFF; cdr3_nt: TGTGCCAGCAGTTACTCTGGCGGGAAGGGGAATGAGCAGTTCTTC; v_call: TRBV6-5; clone_size: .; d_call: .; j_call: TRBJ2-1
cdr3_aa: CSVGQQNTEAFF; cdr3_nt: TGCAGCGTTGGACAGCAGAACACTGAAGCTTTCTTT; v_call: TRBV29-1; clone_size: few; d_call: .; j_call: TRBJ1-1
cdr3_aa: CASSRGYNQPQHF; cdr3_nt: TGTGCCAGTAGTCGAGGATACAATCAGCCCCAGCATTTT; v_call: TRBV19; clone_size: .; d_call: .; j_call: TRBJ1-5
cdr3_aa: CASAPTGGFDQPQHF; cdr3_nt: TGTGCCAGCGCCCCAACGGGGGGGTTCGATCAGCCCCAGCATTTT; v_call: TRBV2; clone_size: .; d_call: .; j_call: TRBJ1-5
cdr3_aa: CASSPRDRVYEQYF; cdr3_nt: TGTGCCAGCAGCCCCCGGGACAGGGTTTACGAGCAGTACTTC; v_call: TRBV7-2; clone_size: .; d_call: TRBD1; j_call: TRBJ2-7
cdr3_aa: CASSDSGSSYEQYF; cdr3_nt: TGTGCCAGCAGTGATAGCGGGAGCTCCTACGAGCAGTACTTC; v_call: TRBV6-6; clone_size: .; d_call: TRBD2; j_call: TRBJ2-7
cdr3_aa: CASSYSPRGGSAFF; cdr3_nt: TGTGCCAGCAGTTACTCCCCCCGGGGGGGATCAGCTTTCTTT; v_call: TRBV6-2/TRBV6-3; clone_size: .; d_call: .; j_call: TRBJ1-1
cdr3_aa: CASSETQGGLGGYTF; cdr3_nt: TGTGCCAGCAGTGAGACACAGGGGGGCCTTGGAGGCTACACCTTC; v_call: TRBV6-1; clone_size: .; d_call: TRBD1; j_call: TRBJ1-2
cdr3_aa: CAWSVGLAEETQYF; cdr3_nt: TGTGCCTGGAGTGTAGGGTTAGCGGAGGAGACCCAGTACTTC; v_call: TRBV30; clone_size: .; d_call: .; j_call: TRBJ2-5
cdr3_aa: CASSGTGGPGANVLTF; cdr3_nt: TGTGCCAGCAGCGGTACAGGGGGTCCTGGGGCCAACGTCCTGACTTTC; v_call: TRBV9; clone_size: .; d_call: TRBD1; j_call: TRBJ2-6
cdr3_aa: CASTFLRGQGDQPQHF; cdr3_nt: TGTGCCAGTACTTTCCTCCGGGGACAGGGGGACCAGCCCCAGCATTTT; v_call: TRBV19; clone_size: .; d_call: TRBD1; j_call: TRBJ1-5
cdr3_aa: CAWSVIGTSTLGELFF; cdr3_nt: TGTGCCTGGAGTGTTATAGGGACTAGCACGCTCGGGGAGCTGTTTTTT; v_call: TRBV30; clone_size: once; d_call: TRBD2; j_call: TRBJ2-2
cdr3_aa: CASSISSQGAHETQYF; cdr3_nt: TGTGCCAGTAGTATTTCCTCACAGGGGGCGCACGAGACCCAGTACTTC; v_call: TRBV19; clone_size: many; d_call: TRBD1; j_call: TRBJ2-5
cdr3_aa: CASSENGQFGYTF; cdr3_nt: TGTGCCAGCAGTGAAAACGGACAGTTTGGCTACACCTTC; v_call: TRBV6-1; clone_size: .; d_call: .; j_call: TRBJ1-2
cdr3_aa: CSVSGTGGQPQHF; cdr3_nt: TGCAGCGTCTCCGGGACAGGGGGTCAGCCCCAGCATTTT; v_call: TRBV29-1; clone_size: once; d_call: TRBD1; j_call: TRBJ1-5
cdr3_aa: CASSQGSSTSYNEQFF; cdr3_nt: TGTGCCAGCAGCCAAGGTTCTAGCACCTCCTACAATGAGCAGTTCTTC; v_call: TRBV3-1/TRBV3-2; clone_size: .; d_call: .; j_call: TRBJ2-1
cdr3_aa: CASSLEGGVSNQPQHF; cdr3_nt: TGCGCCAGCAGCTTGGAAGGGGGGGTAAGCAATCAGCCCCAGCATTTT; v_call: TRBV5-1; clone_size: .; d_call: .; j_call: TRBJ1-5
cdr3_aa: CAITESRTGREQYF; cdr3_nt: TGTGCCATCACTGAGTCGAGGACAGGGCGCGAGCAGTACTTC; v_call: TRBV10-3; clone_size: .; d_call: TRBD1; j_call: TRBJ2-7